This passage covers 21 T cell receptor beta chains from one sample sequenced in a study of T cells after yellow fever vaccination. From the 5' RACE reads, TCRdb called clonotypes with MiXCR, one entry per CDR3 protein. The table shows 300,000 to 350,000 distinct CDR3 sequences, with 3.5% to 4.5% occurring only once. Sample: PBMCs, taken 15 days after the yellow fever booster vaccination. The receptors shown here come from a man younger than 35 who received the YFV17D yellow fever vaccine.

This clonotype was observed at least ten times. The CDR3 bases are TGTGCCAGCAGAAACGGGACTAGCGGGAGGCATGAGCAGTTCTTC. This translates into CASRNGTSGRHEQFF. The V call is TRBV6-1, the J call TRBJ2-1, with 15 bases lining up with TRBD2. From germline, CDR1 is MNHNS and CDR2 SASEGT. This CDR3 spans 15 amino acids. V lost 6 bases to trimming and J lost 8 bases; unmatched junction nucleotides: 5.

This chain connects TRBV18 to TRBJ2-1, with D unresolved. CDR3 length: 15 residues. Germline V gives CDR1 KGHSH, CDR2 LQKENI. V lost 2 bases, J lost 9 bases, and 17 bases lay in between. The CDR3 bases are TGTGCCAGCTCACCAGCCATTGTTGGTGTGGTTGAGCAGTTCTTC. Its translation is CASSPAIVGVVEQFF. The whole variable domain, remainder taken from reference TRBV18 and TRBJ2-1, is NAGVMQNPRHLVRRRGQEARLRCSPMKGHSHVYWYRQLPEEGLKFMVYLQKENIIDESGMPKERFSAEFPKEGPSILRIQQVVRGDSAAYFCASSPAIVGVVEQFFGPGTRLTVL.

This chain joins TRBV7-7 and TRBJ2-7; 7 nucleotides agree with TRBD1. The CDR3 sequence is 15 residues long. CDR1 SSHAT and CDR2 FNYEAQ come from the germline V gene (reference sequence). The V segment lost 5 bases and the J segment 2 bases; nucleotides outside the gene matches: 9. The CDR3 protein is CASSLGTAPTYEQYF. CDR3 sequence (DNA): TGTGCCAGCAGCCTCGGGACAGCCCCAACCTACGAGCAGTACTTC. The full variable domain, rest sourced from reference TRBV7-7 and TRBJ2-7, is GAGVSQSPRYKVTKRGQDVTLRCDPISSHATLYWYQQALGQGPEFLTYFNYEAQPDKSGLPSDRFSAERPEGSISTLTIQRTEQRDSAMYRCASSLGTAPTYEQYFGPGTRLTVT.

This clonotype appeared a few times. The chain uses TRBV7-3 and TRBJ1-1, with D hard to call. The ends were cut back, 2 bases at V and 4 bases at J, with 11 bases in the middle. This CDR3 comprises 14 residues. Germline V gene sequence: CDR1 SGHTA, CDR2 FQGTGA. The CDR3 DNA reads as TGTGCCAGCAGCTTAGGAGGGTATAGCACTGAAGCTTTCTTT. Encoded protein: CASSLGGYSTEAFF.

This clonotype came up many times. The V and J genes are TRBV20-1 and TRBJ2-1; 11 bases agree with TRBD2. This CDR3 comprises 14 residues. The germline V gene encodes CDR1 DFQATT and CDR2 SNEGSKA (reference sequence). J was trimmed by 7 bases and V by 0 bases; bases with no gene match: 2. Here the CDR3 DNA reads TGCAGTGCTAGAGATAGCGGGGGGGCTAATGAGCAGTTCTTC. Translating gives CSARDSGGANEQFF.

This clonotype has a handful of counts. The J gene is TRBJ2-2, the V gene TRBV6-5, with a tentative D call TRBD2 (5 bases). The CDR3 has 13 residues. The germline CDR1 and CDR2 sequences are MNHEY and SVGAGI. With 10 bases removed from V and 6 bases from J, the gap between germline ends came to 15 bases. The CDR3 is CATSKGEAGELFF. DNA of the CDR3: TGTGCCACCTCAAAGGGAGAAGCCGGGGAGCTGTTTTTT.

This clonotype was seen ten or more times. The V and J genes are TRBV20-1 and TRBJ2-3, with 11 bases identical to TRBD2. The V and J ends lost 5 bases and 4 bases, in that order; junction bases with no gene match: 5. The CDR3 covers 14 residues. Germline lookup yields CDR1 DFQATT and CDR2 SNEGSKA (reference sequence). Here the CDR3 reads CSALTSGGADTQYF. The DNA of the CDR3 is TGCAGTGCTCTTACTAGCGGGGGAGCAGATACGCAGTATTTT.

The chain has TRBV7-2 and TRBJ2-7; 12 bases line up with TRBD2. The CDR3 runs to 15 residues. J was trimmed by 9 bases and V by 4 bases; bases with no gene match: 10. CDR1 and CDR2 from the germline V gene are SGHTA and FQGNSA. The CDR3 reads CASSSLAGGRDSQYF. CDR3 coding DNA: TGTGCCAGCAGCTCACTAGCGGGGGGACGGGATTCGCAGTACTTC.

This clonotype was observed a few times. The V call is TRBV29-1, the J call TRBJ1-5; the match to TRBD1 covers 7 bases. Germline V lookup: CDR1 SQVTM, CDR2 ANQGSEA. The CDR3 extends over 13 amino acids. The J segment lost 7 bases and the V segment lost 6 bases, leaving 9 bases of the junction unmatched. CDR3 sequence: CSVMGQGGQPQHF. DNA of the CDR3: TGCAGCGTGATGGGCCAAGGGGGCCAGCCCCAGCATTTT. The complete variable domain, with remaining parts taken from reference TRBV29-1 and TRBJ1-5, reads SAVISQKPSRDICQRGTSLTIQCQVDSQVTMMFWYRQQPGQSLTLIATANQGSEATYESGFVIDKFPISRPNLTFSTLTVSNMSPEDSSIYLCSVMGQGGQPQHFGDGTRLSIL.

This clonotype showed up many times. This CDR3 reads CASSLFGRSGQGYTF. In nucleotides, the CDR3 is TGTGCCAGCAGTTTATTCGGCAGGTCGGGGCAGGGCTACACCTTC. The chain employs TRBV27 and TRBJ1-2; tentative D call: TRBD1 (5 bases). CDR1 and CDR2 (germline): MNHEY, SMNVEV (reference sequence). V was trimmed by 1 base and J by 8 bases, leaving 17 bases between them. This CDR3 region has 15 residues.

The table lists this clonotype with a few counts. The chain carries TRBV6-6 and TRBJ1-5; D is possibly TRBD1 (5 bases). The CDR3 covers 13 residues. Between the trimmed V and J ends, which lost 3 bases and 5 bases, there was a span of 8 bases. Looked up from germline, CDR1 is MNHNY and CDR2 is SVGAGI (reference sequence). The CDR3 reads CASSYQGDQPQHF. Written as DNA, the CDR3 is TGTGCCAGCAGTTATCAGGGTGATCAGCCCCAGCATTTT.

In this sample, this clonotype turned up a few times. The chain's CDR3 is CASSYPGGQMNTEAFF. The CDR3 coding sequence is TGTGCCAGCAGTTACCCGGGCGGACAGATGAACACTGAAGCTTTCTTT. This rearrangement joins TRBV6-6 to TRBJ1-1; D may be TRBD1 (6 bases). The CDR3 consists of 16 residues. The germline gives CDR1 MNHNY, CDR2 SVGAGI (reference sequence). The V end lost 2 bases, the J end lost 0 bases, and 13 bases lay between the germline ends.

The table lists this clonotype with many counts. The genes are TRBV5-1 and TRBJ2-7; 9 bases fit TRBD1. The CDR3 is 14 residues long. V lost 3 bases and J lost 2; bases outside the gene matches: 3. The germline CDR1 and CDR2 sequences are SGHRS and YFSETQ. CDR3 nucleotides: TGCGCCAGCAGCTGGGGGACAGGGACCTACGAGCAGTACTTC. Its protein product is CASSWGTGTYEQYF.

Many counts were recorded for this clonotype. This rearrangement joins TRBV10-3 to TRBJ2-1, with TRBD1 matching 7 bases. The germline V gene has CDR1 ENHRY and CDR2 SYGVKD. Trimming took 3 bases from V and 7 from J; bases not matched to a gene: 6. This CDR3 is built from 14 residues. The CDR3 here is CAISDPGTANEQFF. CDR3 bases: TGTGCCATCAGTGACCCCGGGACAGCGAATGAGCAGTTCTTC.

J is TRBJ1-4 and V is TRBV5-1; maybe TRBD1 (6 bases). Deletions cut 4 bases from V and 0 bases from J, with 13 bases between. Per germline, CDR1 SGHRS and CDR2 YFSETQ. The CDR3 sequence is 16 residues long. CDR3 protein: CASSQTGVATNEKLFF. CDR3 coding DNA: TGCGCCAGCAGCCAGACAGGTGTCGCAACTAATGAAAAACTGTTTTTT.

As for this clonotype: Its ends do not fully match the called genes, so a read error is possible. For the CDR3, the DNA is TGTGCTAGCAGCTTTGGCAGTATCAATGAGCAGTTCTTC. Amino acids: CASSFGSINEQFF. The V call is TRBV7-7, the J call TRBJ2-1; D uncertain. Looked up from germline, CDR1 is SSHAT and CDR2 is FNYEAQ (reference sequence). The CDR3 runs 13 residues. Variable domain in full (rest from reference TRBV7-7 and TRBJ2-1): GAGVSQSPRYKVTKRGQDVTLRCDPISSHATLYWYQQALGQGPEFLTYFNYEAQPDKSGLPSDRFSAERPEGSISTLTIQRTEQRDSAMYRCASSFGSINEQFFGPGTRLTVL.

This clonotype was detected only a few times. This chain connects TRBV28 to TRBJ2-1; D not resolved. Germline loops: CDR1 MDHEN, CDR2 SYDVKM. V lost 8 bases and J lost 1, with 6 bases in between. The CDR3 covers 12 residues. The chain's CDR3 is CASGGSYNEQFF. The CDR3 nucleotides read TGTGCCAGCGGTGGTTCCTACAATGAGCAGTTCTTC.

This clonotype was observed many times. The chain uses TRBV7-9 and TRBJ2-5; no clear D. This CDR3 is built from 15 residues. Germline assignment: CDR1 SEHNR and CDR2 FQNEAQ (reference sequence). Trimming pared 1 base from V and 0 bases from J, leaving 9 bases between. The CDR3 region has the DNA TGTGCCAGCAGCTTAGTTCTGCGTTACCAAGAGACCCAGTACTTC. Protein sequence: CASSLVLRYQETQYF.

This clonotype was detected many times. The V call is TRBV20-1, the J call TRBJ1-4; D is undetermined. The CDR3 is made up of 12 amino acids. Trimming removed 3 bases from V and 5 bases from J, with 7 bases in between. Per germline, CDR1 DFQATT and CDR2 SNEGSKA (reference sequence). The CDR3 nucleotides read TGCAGTGCTAGGCCCCAAAATGAAAAACTGTTTTTT. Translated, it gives CSARPQNEKLFF.

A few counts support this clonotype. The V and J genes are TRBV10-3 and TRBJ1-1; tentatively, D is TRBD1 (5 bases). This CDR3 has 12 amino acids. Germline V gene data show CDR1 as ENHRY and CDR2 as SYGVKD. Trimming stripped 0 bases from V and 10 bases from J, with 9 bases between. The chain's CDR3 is CAISESLGRAFF. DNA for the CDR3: TGTGCCATCAGTGAGTCGCTGGGGCGAGCTTTCTTT.

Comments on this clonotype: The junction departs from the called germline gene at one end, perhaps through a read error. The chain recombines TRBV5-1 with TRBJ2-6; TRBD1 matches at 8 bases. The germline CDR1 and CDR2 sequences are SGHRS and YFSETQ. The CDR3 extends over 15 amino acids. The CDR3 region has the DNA TGCGCCAGACGTCGACAGGGGAGAGGGGCCAACTTCCTGACTTTC. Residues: CARRRQGRGANFLTF.